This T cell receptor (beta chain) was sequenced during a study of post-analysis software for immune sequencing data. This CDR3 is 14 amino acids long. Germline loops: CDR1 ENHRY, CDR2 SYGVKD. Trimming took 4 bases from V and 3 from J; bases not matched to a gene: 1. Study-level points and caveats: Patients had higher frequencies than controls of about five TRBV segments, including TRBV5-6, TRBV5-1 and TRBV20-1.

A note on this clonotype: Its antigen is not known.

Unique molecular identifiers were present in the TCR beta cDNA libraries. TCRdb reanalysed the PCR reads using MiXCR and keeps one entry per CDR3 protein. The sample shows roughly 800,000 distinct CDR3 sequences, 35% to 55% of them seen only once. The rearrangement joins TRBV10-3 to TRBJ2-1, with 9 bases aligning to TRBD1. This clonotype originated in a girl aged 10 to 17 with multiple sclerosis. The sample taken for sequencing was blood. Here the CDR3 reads CAISAGQGYNEQFF. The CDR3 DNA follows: TGTGCCATCAGTGCGGGACAGGGCTACAATGAGCAGTTCTTC.